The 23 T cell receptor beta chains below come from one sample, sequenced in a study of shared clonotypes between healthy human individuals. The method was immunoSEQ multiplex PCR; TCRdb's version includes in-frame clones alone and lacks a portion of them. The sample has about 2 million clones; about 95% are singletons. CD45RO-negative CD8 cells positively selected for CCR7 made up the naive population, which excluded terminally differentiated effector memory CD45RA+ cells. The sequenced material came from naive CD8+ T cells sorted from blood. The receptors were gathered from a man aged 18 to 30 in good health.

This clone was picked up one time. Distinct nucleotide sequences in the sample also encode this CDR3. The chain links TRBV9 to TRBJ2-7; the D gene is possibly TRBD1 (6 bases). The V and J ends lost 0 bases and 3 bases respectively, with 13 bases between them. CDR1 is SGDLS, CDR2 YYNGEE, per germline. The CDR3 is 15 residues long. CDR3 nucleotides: TGTGCCAGCAGCGTAGAAGGGGGAGCAGGCTACGAGCAGTACTTC. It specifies CASSVEGGAGYEQYF.

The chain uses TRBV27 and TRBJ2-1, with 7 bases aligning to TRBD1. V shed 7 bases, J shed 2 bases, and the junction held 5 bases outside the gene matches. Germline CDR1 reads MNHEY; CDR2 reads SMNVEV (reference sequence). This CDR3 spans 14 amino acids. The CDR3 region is CASTMTGTYNEQFF. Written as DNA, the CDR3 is TGTGCCAGCACCATGACAGGGACCTACAATGAGCAGTTCTTC.

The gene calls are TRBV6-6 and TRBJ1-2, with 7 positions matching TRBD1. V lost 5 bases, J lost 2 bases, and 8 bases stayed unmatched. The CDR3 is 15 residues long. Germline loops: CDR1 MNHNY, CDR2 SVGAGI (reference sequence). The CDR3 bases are TGTGCCAGCAGTGCTGACAGGGTCGGGAACTATGGCTACACCTTC. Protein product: CASSADRVGNYGYTF.

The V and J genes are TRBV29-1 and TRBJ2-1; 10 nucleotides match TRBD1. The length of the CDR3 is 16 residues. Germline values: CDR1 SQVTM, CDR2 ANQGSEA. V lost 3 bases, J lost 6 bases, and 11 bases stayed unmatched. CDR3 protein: CSVEGDRDRGLNEQFF. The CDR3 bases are TGCAGCGTTGAGGGTGACCGGGACAGGGGACTCAATGAGCAGTTCTTC.

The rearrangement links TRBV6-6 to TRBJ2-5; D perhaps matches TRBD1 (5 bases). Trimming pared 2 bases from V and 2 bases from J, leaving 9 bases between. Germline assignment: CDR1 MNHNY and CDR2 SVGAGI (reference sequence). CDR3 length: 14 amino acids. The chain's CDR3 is CASSYEAGQETQYF. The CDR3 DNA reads TGTGCCAGCAGTTACGAGGCAGGGCAAGAGACCCAGTACTTC.

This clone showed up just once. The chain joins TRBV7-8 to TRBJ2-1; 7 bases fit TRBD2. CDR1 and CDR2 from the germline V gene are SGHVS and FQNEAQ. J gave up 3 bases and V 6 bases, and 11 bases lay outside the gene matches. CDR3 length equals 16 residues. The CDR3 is CASSLAGGIDYNEQFF. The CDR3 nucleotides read TGTGCCAGCAGTCTAGCCGGGGGGATCGACTACAATGAGCAGTTCTTC.

The CDR3 coding sequence is TGTGCCAGCAGCTCGTCTGGGGATGAGCAGTTCTTC. Protein product: CASSSSGDEQFF. The chain combines TRBV7-8 with TRBJ2-1; no clear D gene. CDR3 length: 12 amino acids. Germline loops: CDR1 SGHVS, CDR2 FQNEAQ. Trimming cost V 4 bases and J 8 bases, with 9 bases left between them.

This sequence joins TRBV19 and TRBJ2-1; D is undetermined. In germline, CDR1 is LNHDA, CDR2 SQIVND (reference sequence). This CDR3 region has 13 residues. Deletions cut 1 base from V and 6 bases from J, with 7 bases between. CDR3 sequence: CASSIVASNEQFF. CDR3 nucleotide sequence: TGTGCCAGTAGTATAGTCGCGAGCAATGAGCAGTTCTTC.

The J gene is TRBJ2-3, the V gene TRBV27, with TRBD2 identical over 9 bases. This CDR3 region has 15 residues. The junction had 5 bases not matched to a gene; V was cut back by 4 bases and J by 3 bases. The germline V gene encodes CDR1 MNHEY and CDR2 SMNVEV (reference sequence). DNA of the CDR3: TGTGCCAGCAGTTGGGGTAGCGGGGGAACAGATACGCAGTATTTT. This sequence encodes CASSWGSGGTDTQYF.

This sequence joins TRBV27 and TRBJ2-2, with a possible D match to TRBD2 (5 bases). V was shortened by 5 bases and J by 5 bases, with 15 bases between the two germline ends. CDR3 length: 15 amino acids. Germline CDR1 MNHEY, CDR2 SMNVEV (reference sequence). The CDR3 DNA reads TGTGCCAGCAGTGTTTTGGGTTCGGGGACCGGGGAGCTGTTTTTT. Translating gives CASSVLGSGTGELFF.

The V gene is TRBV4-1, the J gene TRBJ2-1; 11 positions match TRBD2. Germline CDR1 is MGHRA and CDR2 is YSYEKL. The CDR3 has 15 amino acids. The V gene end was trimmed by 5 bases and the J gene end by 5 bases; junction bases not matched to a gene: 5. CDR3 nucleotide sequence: TGCGCCAGCAGCACTCTAGCGGGAGGCCACAATGAGCAGTTCTTC. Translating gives CASSTLAGGHNEQFF.

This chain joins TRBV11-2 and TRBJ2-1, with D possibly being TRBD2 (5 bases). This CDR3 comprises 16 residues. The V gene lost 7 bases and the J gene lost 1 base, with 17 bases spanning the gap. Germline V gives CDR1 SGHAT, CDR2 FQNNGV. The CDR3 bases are TGTGCCAGCACCTCCTCAGAGCGGAGATCCTACAATGAGCAGTTCTTC. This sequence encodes CASTSSERRSYNEQFF.

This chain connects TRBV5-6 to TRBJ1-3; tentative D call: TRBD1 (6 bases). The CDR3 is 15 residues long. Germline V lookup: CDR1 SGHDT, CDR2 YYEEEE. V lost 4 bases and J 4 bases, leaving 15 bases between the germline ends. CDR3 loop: CASSIILGAGNTIYF. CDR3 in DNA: TGTGCCAGCAGCATTATTTTGGGGGCCGGAAACACCATATATTTT.

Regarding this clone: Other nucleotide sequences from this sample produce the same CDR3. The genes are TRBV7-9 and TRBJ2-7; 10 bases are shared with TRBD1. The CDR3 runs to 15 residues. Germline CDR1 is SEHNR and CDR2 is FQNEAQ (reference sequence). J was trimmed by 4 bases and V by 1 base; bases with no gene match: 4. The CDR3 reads CASSLGQGARYEQYF. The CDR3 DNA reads TGTGCCAGCAGCTTAGGACAGGGGGCGCGTTACGAGCAGTACTTC.

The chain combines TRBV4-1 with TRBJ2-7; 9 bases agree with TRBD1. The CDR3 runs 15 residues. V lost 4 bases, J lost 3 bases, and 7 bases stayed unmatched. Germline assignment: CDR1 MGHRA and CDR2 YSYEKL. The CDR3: CASSPQGASDYEQYF. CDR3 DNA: TGCGCCAGCAGCCCACAGGGGGCTTCGGACTACGAGCAGTACTTC.

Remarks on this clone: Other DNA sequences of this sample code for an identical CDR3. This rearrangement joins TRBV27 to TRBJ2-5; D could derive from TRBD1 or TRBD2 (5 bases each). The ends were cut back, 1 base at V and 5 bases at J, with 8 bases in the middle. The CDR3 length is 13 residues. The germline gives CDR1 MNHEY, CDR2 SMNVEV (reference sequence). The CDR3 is CASSLWGGETQYF. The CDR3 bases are TGTGCCAGCAGTTTATGGGGCGGGGAGACCCAGTACTTC.

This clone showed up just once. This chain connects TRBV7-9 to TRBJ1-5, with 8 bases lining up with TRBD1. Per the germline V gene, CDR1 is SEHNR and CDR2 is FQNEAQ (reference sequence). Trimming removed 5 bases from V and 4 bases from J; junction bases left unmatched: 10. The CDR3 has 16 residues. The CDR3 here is CASSTSDRGPNQPQHF. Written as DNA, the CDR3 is TGTGCCAGCAGCACCTCTGACAGGGGCCCAAATCAGCCCCAGCATTTT.

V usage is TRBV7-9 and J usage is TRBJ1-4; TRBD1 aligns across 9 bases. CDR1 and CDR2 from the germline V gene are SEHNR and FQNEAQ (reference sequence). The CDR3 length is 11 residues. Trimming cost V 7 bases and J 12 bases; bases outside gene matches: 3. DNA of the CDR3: TGTGCCAGCACCAGGACAGGGGAACTGTTTTTT. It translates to CASTRTGELFF. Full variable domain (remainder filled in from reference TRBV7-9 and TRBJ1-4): DTGVSQNPRHKITKRGQNVTFRCDPISEHNRLYWYRQTLGQGPEFLTYFQNEAQLEKSRLLSDRFSAERPKGSFSTLEIQRTEQGDSAMYLCASTRTGELFFGSGTQLSVL.

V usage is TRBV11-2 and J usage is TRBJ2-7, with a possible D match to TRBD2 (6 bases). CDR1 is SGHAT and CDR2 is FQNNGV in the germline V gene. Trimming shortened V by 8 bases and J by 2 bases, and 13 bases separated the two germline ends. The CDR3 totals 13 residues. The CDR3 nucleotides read TGTGCCAGCGCGAAGGGACTTGCCTACGAGCAGTACTTC. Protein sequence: CASAKGLAYEQYF.

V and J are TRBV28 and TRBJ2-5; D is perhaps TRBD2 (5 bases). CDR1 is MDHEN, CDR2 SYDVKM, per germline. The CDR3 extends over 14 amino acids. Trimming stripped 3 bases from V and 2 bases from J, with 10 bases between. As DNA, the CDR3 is TGTGCCAGCAGTTTTCGGGGAACACAAGAGACCCAGTACTTC. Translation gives CASSFRGTQETQYF.

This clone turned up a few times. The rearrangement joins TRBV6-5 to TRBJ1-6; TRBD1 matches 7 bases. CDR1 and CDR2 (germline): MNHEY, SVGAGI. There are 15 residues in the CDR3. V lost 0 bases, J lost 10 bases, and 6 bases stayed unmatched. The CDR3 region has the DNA TGTGCCAGCAGTTACTCGATAGGGGGCGGCTCACCCCTCCACTTT. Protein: CASSYSIGGGSPLHF.

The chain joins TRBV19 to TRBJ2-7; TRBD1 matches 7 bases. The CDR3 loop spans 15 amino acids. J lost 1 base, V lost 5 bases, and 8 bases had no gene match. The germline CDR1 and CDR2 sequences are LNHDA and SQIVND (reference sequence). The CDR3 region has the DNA TGTGCCAGTAGTCTGGACCTGGGACAGTCCTACGAGCAGTACTTC. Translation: CASSLDLGQSYEQYF.

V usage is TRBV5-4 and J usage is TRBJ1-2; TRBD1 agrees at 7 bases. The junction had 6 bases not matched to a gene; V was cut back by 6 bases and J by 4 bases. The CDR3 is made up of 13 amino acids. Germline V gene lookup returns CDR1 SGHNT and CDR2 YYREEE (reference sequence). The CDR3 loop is CASTVDRSYGYTF. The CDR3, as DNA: TGTGCCAGCACCGTGGACAGGTCCTATGGCTACACCTTC.